The source of this T cell receptor (beta chain) is a study of T-cell memory formation after mild COVID-19. Losses at the gene ends were 4 bases for V and 6 bases for J; bases not matched to a gene: 16. CDR1 is LGHNA, CDR2 YSLEER, per germline. This CDR3 comprises 17 residues. MiXCR, applied by TCRdb to the 5' RACE reads, yields one record per CDR3 protein. The profile shows 450,000 or so distinct CDR3 sequences, about 23% of them singletons. The TCR was taken from an adult woman who had mild COVID-19 (a few samples of this study predate the infection). Cell type and time point are not known. The sequenced sample was PBMCs or a T cell subset sorted from them (not recorded which). The chain is built from TRBV4-3 and TRBJ1-1; 8 bases are a match to TRBD1. Here the CDR3 DNA reads TGCGCCAGCAGCCCGGGGACAGGCGGGAGATCGCGGGCTGAAGCTTTCTTT. Translation gives CASSPGTGGRSRAEAFF.